This TCR beta chain was identified during a study of T cells in Graves' hyperthyroidism and ophthalmopathy. Points from the study as a whole: The model identified upcoming ophthalmopathy a median about six months ahead of onset.

The source material, RNA transcripts, was used to amplify TCR beta CDR3 regions. Using the HTBI primer set, a first-round RT-PCR was run on the TCR CDR3. TCRdb ran MiXCR on the multiplex PCR reads and lists one entry per CDR3 protein. This table has approximately 640,000 distinct CDR3 sequences, roughly 16% appearing once. This clonotype came up a few times. The antigen is undetermined. Germline values: CDR1 LNHDA, CDR2 SQIVND (reference sequence). This CDR3 has 16 residues. Germline trimming cut 5 bases from V and 0 bases from J; bases unmatched to any gene: 8. This sequence originates from a woman aged 30 to 39 with Graves' hyperthyroidism. The V call is TRBV19, the J call TRBJ2-3; 7 bases line up with TRBD1. Sequenced material: blood. The CDR3 DNA reads TGTGCCAGTAGTGTCCGGGACAGCTCTAGCACAGATACGCAGTATTTT. It codes for CASSVRDSSSTDTQYF.